One sample yielded the 27 T cell receptor beta chains listed below, sequenced in a study of shared clonotypes between healthy human individuals. Naive CD8 populations comprised CD45RO-negative cells positively selected for CCR7, excluding terminally differentiated effector memory CD45RA+ cells. The table came from immunoSEQ multiplex PCR; TCRdb's copy has only in-frame clones and leaves some out. This sample carries about 2 million clones, roughly 94% of them seen once, and the ten largest clones take approximately 1%. Material: naive CD8+ T cells sorted from blood. These receptor sequences come from a man younger than 30 in good health.

Notes on this clone: The same CDR3 arises from other DNA sequences in this sample as well. The chain combines TRBV7-9 with TRBJ1-1, with a tentative D call TRBD1 (6 bases). Germline CDR1 SEHNR, CDR2 FQNEAQ (reference sequence). V lost 1 base to trimming and J lost 4 bases, with 7 bases between them. The length of the CDR3 is 13 residues. Here the CDR3 DNA reads TGTGCCAGCAGCTTAGGGGGGCCCACTGAAGCTTTCTTT. It is translated as CASSLGGPTEAFF.

This chain uses TRBV5-6 with TRBJ2-7; D remains ambiguous. Per germline, CDR1 SGHDT and CDR2 YYEEEE. CDR3 length: 15 amino acids. The germline V and J ends were trimmed by 4 bases and 1 base, with 15 bases remaining between them. In DNA, the CDR3 is TGTGCCAGCAGCCCCCATCAGCAGGAGTCCTACGAGCAGTACTTC. Amino acids: CASSPHQQESYEQYF.

This rearrangement joins TRBV5-1 to TRBJ1-6; 7 bases align to TRBD1. There are 16 residues in the CDR3. In germline, CDR1 is SGHRS, CDR2 YFSETQ. V was clipped by 5 bases and J by 2 bases; unmatched bases: 7. The CDR3 DNA follows: TGCGCCAGCAGGACAGGGTCGGCGACCTATAATTCACCCCTCCACTTT. This sequence encodes CASRTGSATYNSPLHF.

The V call is TRBV30, the J call TRBJ1-1, with 8 bases fitting TRBD1. Trimming at V came to 0 bases and at J to 8 bases, leaving 8 bases not matched to a gene. Germline loops: CDR1 GTSNPN, CDR2 SVGIG (reference sequence). The CDR3 is made up of 14 amino acids. The CDR3 region has the DNA TGTGCCTGGAGTGTACCCCGACAGGGGATAGAAGCTTTCTTT. Amino acids: CAWSVPRQGIEAFF.

This clone was observed once. CDR3 in DNA: TGTGCCAGCAGTTTAACGGGGGTTCAGGGACCAAATCAGCCCCAGCATTTT. Amino acids: CASSLTGVQGPNQPQHF. The chain carries TRBV27 and TRBJ1-5; weak D call: TRBD1 (5 bases). V lost 2 bases and J lost 4, with 18 bases in between. The V gene's germline CDR1 is MNHEY and CDR2 SMNVEV (reference sequence). The length of the CDR3 is 17 residues.

CDR3 region: CASGETVLGTGELFF. Here the CDR3 DNA reads TGTGCCAGCGGGGAGACAGTCCTTGGAACCGGGGAGCTGTTTTTT. This sequence joins TRBV2 and TRBJ2-2, with D perhaps given as TRBD1 or TRBD2 (5 bases each). This CDR3 contains 15 residues. V was pared by 8 bases and J by 5 bases, with 18 bases between. The V gene's germline CDR1 is SNHLY and CDR2 FYNNEI.

This chain links TRBV18 with TRBJ2-1; no clear D gene. The CDR3 has 14 residues. Germline CDR1 and CDR2: KGHSH and LQKENI. V lost 6 bases and J 6 bases, leaving 15 bases between the germline ends. The CDR3 DNA sequence: TGTGCCAGCTCCCCTAATTGGGTAGTCAATGAGCAGTTCTTC. It specifies CASSPNWVVNEQFF.

Regarding this clone: The same CDR3 is also encoded by other DNA sequences in this sample. The chain carries TRBV5-1 and TRBJ2-5, with 9 bases fitting TRBD1. The V and J ends lost 1 base and 5 bases, in that order; junction bases with no gene match: 3. CDR1 is SGHRS, CDR2 YFSETQ, per germline. CDR3 length equals 14 residues. CDR3 in amino acids: CASSLTGGYETQYF. CDR3 DNA sequence: TGCGCCAGCAGCTTGACAGGGGGCTATGAGACCCAGTACTTC.

The chain employs TRBV6-5 and TRBJ1-2; D is perhaps TRBD1 (5 bases). Between the trimmed V and J ends, which lost 0 bases and 3 bases, there was a span of 14 bases. The CDR3 length is 16 residues. The germline CDR1 and CDR2 sequences are MNHEY and SVGAGI. The CDR3: CASSYSRSGRDYGYTF. DNA for the CDR3: TGTGCCAGCAGTTACTCGAGGTCGGGCAGGGACTATGGCTACACCTTC.

A single count supports this clone. The chain joins TRBV15 to TRBJ2-7, with D hard to call. The CDR3 loop spans 13 amino acids. Germline assignment: CDR1 LNHNV and CDR2 YYDKDF (reference sequence). Trimming removed 5 bases from V and 0 bases from J, with 8 bases in between. As DNA, the CDR3 is TGTGCCACCAGCGAGAGGAGCTCCTACGAGCAGTACTTC. Protein: CATSERSSYEQYF.

With respect to this clone: In the same sample, other DNA sequences code for this CDR3. The rearrangement joins TRBV27 to TRBJ2-7; 8 nucleotides match TRBD2. V lost 6 bases and J lost 0; bases outside the gene matches: 10. Germline V gene lookup returns CDR1 MNHEY and CDR2 SMNVEV (reference sequence). There are 16 residues in the CDR3. The DNA of the CDR3 is TGTGCCAGCAGCCCCTCAGCGGGGGAGAGCTCCTACGAGCAGTACTTC. Translated, it gives CASSPSAGESSYEQYF.

The chain carries TRBV13 and TRBJ1-5; weak D call: TRBD1 (5 bases). V dropped 3 bases and J dropped 7 bases, with 19 bases sitting between them. Germline-derived CDR1 and CDR2 are PRHDT and FYEKMQ (reference sequence). The CDR3 totals 16 residues. The DNA of the CDR3 is TGTGCCAGCAGCTTGGGGGGACTTAGGGCTGACCAGCCCCAGCATTTT. It codes for CASSLGGLRADQPQHF.

The J gene is TRBJ1-2, the V gene TRBV29-1; 7 bases fit TRBD1. Germline lookup yields CDR1 SQVTM and CDR2 ANQGSEA. J lost 8 bases, V lost 7 bases, and 10 bases had no gene match. This CDR3 has 12 residues. CDR3 amino acids: CSAYRTGGGYTF. For the CDR3, the DNA is TGCAGCGCCTATCGGACAGGAGGCGGCTACACCTTC.

J is TRBJ1-6 and V is TRBV11-1; TRBD1 matches 7 bases. The V gene's germline CDR1 is SGHAT and CDR2 FQDESV (reference sequence). Unmatched junction bases numbered 6, after V lost 3 bases and J lost 10 bases. The CDR3 loop spans 14 amino acids. DNA for the CDR3: TGTGCCAGCAGCTTTGACAGGGCCGGCTCACCCCTCCACTTT. Its translation: CASSFDRAGSPLHF.

The gene calls are TRBV27 and TRBJ1-2; D perhaps matches TRBD1 (5 bases). V was trimmed by 2 bases and J by 6 bases, leaving 13 bases between them. CDR1 and CDR2 (germline): MNHEY, SMNVEV (reference sequence). This CDR3 region has 14 residues. The CDR3 DNA reads TGTGCCAGCAGTTTAGACAGTCAGTATGATGGCTACACCTTC. Encoded protein: CASSLDSQYDGYTF.

This chain links TRBV7-2 with TRBJ2-7, with TRBD2 matching over 9 bases. The CDR3 sequence is 17 residues long. Germline CDR1 reads SGHTA; CDR2 reads FQGNSA. V shed 5 bases, J shed 5 bases, and the junction held 16 bases outside the gene matches. CDR3 sequence (DNA): TGTGCCAGCAGCCGAAAGCCCCGCGAAGCGGGAGGTGACGAGCAGTACTTC. The encoded protein is CASSRKPREAGGDEQYF.

The rearrangement links TRBV6-5 to TRBJ1-2; D may be TRBD1 (6 bases). Trimming removed 0 bases at V and 2 bases at J, with 10 bases between. The V gene's germline CDR1 is MNHEY and CDR2 SVGAGI. The CDR3 has 15 residues. The CDR3 is CASSYSPQGNYGYTF. The CDR3 DNA is TGTGCCAGCAGTTACTCTCCCCAGGGGAACTATGGCTACACCTTC.

This chain connects TRBV27 to TRBJ2-7; the match to TRBD1 covers 7 bases. CDR1 MNHEY and CDR2 SMNVEV come from the germline V gene (reference sequence). This CDR3 has 16 residues. The V segment lost 0 bases and the J segment 3 bases; nucleotides outside the gene matches: 8. This chain's CDR3 is CASSLSWDRELYEQYF. Written as DNA, the CDR3 is TGTGCCAGCAGTTTATCGTGGGACAGAGAGCTCTACGAGCAGTACTTC.

This chain joins TRBV7-3 and TRBJ2-7; 9 bases map to TRBD1. The V segment lost 2 bases and the J segment 7 bases; nucleotides outside the gene matches: 3. This CDR3 contains 13 residues. Germline V lookup: CDR1 SGHTA, CDR2 FQGTGA. The DNA of the CDR3 is TGTGCCAGCAGCTTAGGACAGGGGAGGGAGCAGTACTTC. This gives the protein CASSLGQGREQYF. Full variable domain (rest looked up from reference TRBV7-3 and TRBJ2-7): GAGVSQTPSNKVTEKGKYVELRCDPISGHTALYWYRQSLGQGPEFLIYFQGTGAADDSGLPNDRFFAVRPEGSVSTLKIQRTERGDSAVYLCASSLGQGREQYFGPGTRLTVT.

CDR3 DNA sequence: TGTGCCAGCAGTGAAGTAAACAGGGCGGGGGAGACCCAGTACTTC. Translation gives CASSEVNRAGETQYF. The genes are TRBV6-1 and TRBJ2-5; either TRBD1 or TRBD2 may fit D (6 bases each). V was clipped by 1 base and J by 5 bases, with 14 bases between them. This CDR3 is 15 amino acids long. Per the germline V gene, CDR1 is MNHNS and CDR2 is SASEGT.

The chain has TRBV7-2 and TRBJ2-5; 7 nucleotides line up with TRBD1. Germline CDR1 reads SGHTA; CDR2 reads FQGNSA. J was trimmed by 4 bases and V by 5 bases; bases with no gene match: 7. The CDR3 is 14 residues long. CDR3 amino acids: CASSHTGDGETQYF. In nucleotides, the CDR3 is TGTGCCAGCAGCCATACAGGGGACGGAGAGACCCAGTACTTC. Based on the CDR3 plus reference TRBV7-2 and TRBJ2-5, the full variable domain is GAGVSQSPSNKVTEKGKDVELRCDPISGHTALYWYRQSLGQGLEFLIYFQGNSAPDKSGLPSDRFSAERTGGSVSTLTIQRTQQEDSAVYLCASSHTGDGETQYFGPGTRLLVL.

With regard to this clone: In the same sample, other DNA sequences code for this CDR3. This chain uses TRBV4-1 with TRBJ2-1; D is uncertain. Trimming pared 3 bases from V and 0 bases from J, leaving 6 bases between. Germline lookup yields CDR1 MGHRA and CDR2 YSYEKL. The CDR3 consists of 14 residues. This chain's CDR3 is CASSHGRSYNEQFF. For the CDR3, the DNA is TGCGCCAGCAGCCATGGTCGCTCCTACAATGAGCAGTTCTTC.

A word on this clone: Other DNA variants within this sample encode the same CDR3. The V call is TRBV11-2, the J call TRBJ2-1; 7 bases map to TRBD1. The CDR3 extends over 11 amino acids. After removal of 5 bases from V and 10 bases from J, the junction contained 2 bases not matched to a gene. From germline, CDR1 is SGHAT and CDR2 FQNNGV. Here the CDR3 DNA reads TGTGCCAGCAGCCCAGGGGGAGAGCAGTTCTTC. Translated, it gives CASSPGGEQFF.

The rearrangement links TRBV6-1 to TRBJ2-7, with a weak D call TRBD2 (5 bases). Germline CDR1 and CDR2: MNHNS and SASEGT. Trimming shortened V by 5 bases and J by 0 bases, and 14 bases separated the two germline ends. This CDR3 is 15 amino acids long. CDR3 protein: CASSSFEGSSYEQYF. The CDR3 nucleotides read TGTGCCAGCAGTAGTTTTGAGGGCAGCTCCTACGAGCAGTACTTC.

V gene TRBV11-2 combines with J gene TRBJ2-7; 7 bases are a match to TRBD1. The CDR3 runs 16 residues. V lost 5 bases to trimming and J lost 2 bases; unmatched junction nucleotides: 12. The V gene's germline CDR1 is SGHAT and CDR2 FQNNGV. The DNA for the CDR3 is TGTGCCAGCAGCCTACTCTCCGGGACAGCCACCTACGAGCAGTACTTC. Translating it yields CASSLLSGTATYEQYF.

This rearrangement joins TRBV10-2 to TRBJ2-7; 10 bases are a match to TRBD2. The CDR3 runs 17 residues. The ends lost 2 bases at V and 3 bases at J; junction bases unmatched: 10. The germline V gene has CDR1 WSHSY and CDR2 SAAADI. The CDR3 protein is CASSEGLAGEVVYEQYF. The CDR3 region has the DNA TGCGCCAGCAGTGAGGGGCTAGCGGGAGAGGTTGTCTACGAGCAGTACTTC.

This sequence joins TRBV5-1 and TRBJ2-7, with a possible D match to TRBD1 (6 bases). This CDR3 comprises 14 residues. The V gene lost 0 bases and the J gene lost 3 bases, with 10 bases spanning the gap. Germline CDR1 is SGHRS and CDR2 is YFSETQ. The CDR3: CASSLGTEFYEQYF. Written as DNA, the CDR3 is TGCGCCAGCAGCTTGGGGACAGAGTTCTACGAGCAGTACTTC.